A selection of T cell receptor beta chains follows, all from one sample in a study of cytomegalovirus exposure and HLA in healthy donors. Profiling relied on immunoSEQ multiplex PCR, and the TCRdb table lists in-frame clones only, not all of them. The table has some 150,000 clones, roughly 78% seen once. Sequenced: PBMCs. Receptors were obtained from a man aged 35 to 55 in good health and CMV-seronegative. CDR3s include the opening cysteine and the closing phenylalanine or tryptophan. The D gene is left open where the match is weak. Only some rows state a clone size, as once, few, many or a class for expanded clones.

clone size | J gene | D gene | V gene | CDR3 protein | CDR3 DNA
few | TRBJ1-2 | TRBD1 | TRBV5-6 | CASRVRDRESHGYTF | TGTGCCAGCAGGGTCAGGGACAGGGAGTCTCATGGCTACACCTTC
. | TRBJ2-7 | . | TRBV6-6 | CASRQGDMYEQYF | TGTGCCAGCAGGCAGGGTGATATGTACGAGCAGTACTTC
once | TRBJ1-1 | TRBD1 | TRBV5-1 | CASSSQGATEAFF | TGCGCCAGCAGCTCCCAGGGGGCCACTGAAGCTTTCTTT
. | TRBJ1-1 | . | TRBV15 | CATSSRAGWDTEAFF | TGTGCCACCAGCAGCCGGGCGGGCTGGGACACTGAAGCTTTCTTT
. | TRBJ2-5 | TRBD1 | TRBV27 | CASSLGQGQETQYF | TGTGCCAGCAGTCTGGGACAGGGACAAGAGACCCAGTACTTC
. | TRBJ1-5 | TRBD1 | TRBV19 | CASSIEGPTGGQPQHF | TGTGCCAGTAGTATAGAGGGTCCCACAGGGGGTCAGCCCCAGCATTTT
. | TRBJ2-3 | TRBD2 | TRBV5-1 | CASSRGLAGPTQYF | TGCGCCAGCAGCCGAGGACTAGCGGGACCTACGCAGTATTTT
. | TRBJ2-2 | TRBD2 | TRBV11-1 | CASSLFTGRATGELFF | TGTGCCAGCAGCTTATTTACTGGGAGGGCCACCGGGGAGCTGTTTTTT
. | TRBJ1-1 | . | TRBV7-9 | CSSSRQNTEAFF | TGTTCCAGCAGCCGACAGAACACTGAAGCTTTCTTT
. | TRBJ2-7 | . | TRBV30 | CAWSVSGDEQYF | TGTGCCTGGAGTGTTTCAGGGGACGAGCAGTACTTC
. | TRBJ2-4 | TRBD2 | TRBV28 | CASRPGLEVWSSQYF | TGTGCCAGCAGACCGGGACTAGAGGTTTGGAGCAGTCAGTACTTC
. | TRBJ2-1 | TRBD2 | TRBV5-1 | CASSRNGHLAGINGEQFF | TGCGCCAGCAGCCGAAATGGTCACCTAGCGGGAATTAATGGTGAGCAGTTCTTC
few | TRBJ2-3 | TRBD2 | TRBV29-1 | CSAALAGVADTQYF | TGCAGCGCTGCACTAGCGGGAGTTGCAGATACGCAGTATTTT
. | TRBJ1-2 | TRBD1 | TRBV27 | CASSFARQGGYTF | TGTGCCAGCAGTTTCGCAAGACAGGGAGGCTACACCTTC
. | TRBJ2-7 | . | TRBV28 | CASSHLTQGSEQYF | TGTGCCAGCAGTCACCTTACCCAGGGTTCCGAGCAGTACTTC
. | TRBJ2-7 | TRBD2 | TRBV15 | CATSRDRLGLARREQYF | TGTGCCACCAGCAGAGATCGGCTGGGACTAGCGAGAAGAGAGCAGTACTTC
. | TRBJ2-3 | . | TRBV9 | CASSVPGTDTQYF | TGTGCCAGCAGCGTACCAGGAACAGATACGCAGTATTTT
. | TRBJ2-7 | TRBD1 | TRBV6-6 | CASSFAGQGVYEQYF | TGTGCCAGCAGTTTTGCGGGACAGGGCGTCTACGAGCAGTACTTC
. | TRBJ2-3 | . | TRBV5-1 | CASSLDGGGRADTQYF | TGCGCCAGCAGCTTGGATGGGGGAGGAAGGGCAGATACGCAGTATTTT
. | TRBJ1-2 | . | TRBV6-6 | CASNPRSVAYGYTF | TGTGCCAGCAACCCCCGAAGTGTAGCCTATGGCTACACCTTC
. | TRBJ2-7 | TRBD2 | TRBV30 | CAWSQGTSGSSARGNEQYF | TGTGCCTGGAGTCAAGGGACTAGCGGGAGTTCTGCTCGGGGAAACGAGCAGTACTTC
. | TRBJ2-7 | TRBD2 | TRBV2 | CATESGSLSEQYF | TGTGCCACAGAGAGCGGGAGCTTGTCCGAGCAGTACTTC
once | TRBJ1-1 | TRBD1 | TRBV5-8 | CASSVAPGGAFF | TGTGCCAGCAGCGTAGCCCCAGGGGGCGCTTTCTTT
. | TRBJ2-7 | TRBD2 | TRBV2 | CASQPGGGVYEQYF | TGTGCCAGCCAGCCGGGAGGCGGGGTCTACGAGCAGTACTTC
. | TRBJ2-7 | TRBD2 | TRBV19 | CATTPGLNPYEQYF | TGTGCCACCACTCCGGGACTAAACCCCTACGAGCAGTACTTC
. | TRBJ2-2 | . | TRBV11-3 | CASSLGRGYTGELFF | TGTGCCAGCAGCTTAGGAAGGGGATACACCGGGGAGCTGTTTTTT
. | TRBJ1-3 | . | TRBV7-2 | CASSSRGPGSANTIYF | TGTGCCAGCAGCTCTCGTGGACCAGGGTCAGCAAACACCATATATTTT
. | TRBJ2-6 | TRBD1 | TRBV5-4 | CASSFDRAGANVLTF | TGTGCCAGCAGCTTCGACAGGGCTGGGGCCAACGTCCTGACTTTC
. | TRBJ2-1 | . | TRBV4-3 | CASRRSDGEQFF | TGCGCCAGCAGGCGAAGCGACGGTGAGCAGTTCTTC
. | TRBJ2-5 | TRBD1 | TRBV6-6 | CASVNRGLETQYF | TGTGCCAGCGTGAACAGGGGGCTAGAGACCCAGTACTTC
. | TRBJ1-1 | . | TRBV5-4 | CASTFRDSFKEAFF | TGTGCCAGCACGTTCCGGGACTCCTTTAAGGAGGCTTTCTTT
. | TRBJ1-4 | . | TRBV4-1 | CASSPDRSTNEKLFF | TGCGCCAGCAGCCCCGACAGATCAACTAATGAAAAACTGTTTTTT
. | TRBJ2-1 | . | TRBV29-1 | CSGGGPSGGLRFF | TGCAGCGGGGGGGGGCCTAGCGGTGGCCTAAGGTTCTTC
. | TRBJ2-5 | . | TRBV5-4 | CASSSFGILQETQYF | TGTGCCAGCAGTTCTTTCGGGATACTCCAAGAGACCCAGTACTTC
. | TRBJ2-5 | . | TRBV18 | CASSPLPTGLQETQYF | TGTGCCAGCTCACCACTTCCTACAGGGCTCCAAGAGACCCAGTACTTC
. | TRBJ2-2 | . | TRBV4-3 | CASSPRGANTGELFF | TGCGCCAGCAGCCCCAGGGGAGCGAACACCGGGGAGCTGTTTTTT
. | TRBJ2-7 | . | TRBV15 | CATSRDPRTARYEQYF | TGTGCCACCAGCAGAGATCCCAGGACAGCGCGGTACGAGCAGTACTTC
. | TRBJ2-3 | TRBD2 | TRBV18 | CASSPGAGERDTQYF | TGTGCCAGCTCACCAGGGGCGGGAGAGAGAGATACGCAGTATTTT
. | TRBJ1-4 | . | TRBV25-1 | CASSEGWAGGTREKLFF | TGTGCCAGCAGTGAAGGGTGGGCCGGGGGGACGCGTGAAAAACTGTTTTTT
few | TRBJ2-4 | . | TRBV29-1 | CSVERTDIAKNIQYF | TGCAGCGTTGAACGGACAGACATAGCCAAAAACATTCAGTACTTC
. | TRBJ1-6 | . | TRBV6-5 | CASSDRWYSSPLHF | TGTGCCAGCAGTGACAGGTGGTATAGTTCACCCCTCCACTTT
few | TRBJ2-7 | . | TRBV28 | CASSLDTLGEQYF | TGTGCCAGCAGTTTAGACACCCTGGGCGAGCAGTACTTC
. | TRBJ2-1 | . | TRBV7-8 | CASSPSGSSYNEQFF | TGTGCCAGCAGCCCGAGCGGCAGCTCCTACAATGAGCAGTTCTTC